A single sample gave rise to the 6 T cell receptor beta chains below, sequenced in a study of T-cell reconstitution after alpha-beta-depleted transplantation in children. The TCRbeta library incorporated unique molecular identifiers. TCRdb reprocessed the PCR reads with MiXCR, giving one entry per CDR3 protein. The sample includes about 540,000 distinct CDR3 sequences, 25% to 30% of them seen just once. The sequences come from PBMCs, collected before TCRalphabeta/CD19-depleted stem cell transplant. These receptors originate from a boy in the first two years of life with Wiskott-Aldrich syndrome, due to receive a stem cell transplant.

The sample holds a few counts of this clonotype. V usage is TRBV5-1 and J usage is TRBJ2-7, with D possibly matching TRBD2 (5 bases). The CDR3 contains 15 residues. CDR1 is SGHRS and CDR2 is YFSETQ in the germline V gene. The V end lost 3 bases, the J end lost 0 bases, and 13 bases lay between the germline ends. For the CDR3, the DNA is TGCGCCAGCAGCTCCAGCGGAACGAGCTCCTACGAGCAGTACTTC. It translates to CASSSSGTSSYEQYF.

V usage is TRBV5-1 and J usage is TRBJ1-2; D is ambiguous. This CDR3 comprises 13 residues. Trimming removed 2 bases at V and 2 bases at J, with 7 bases between. From germline, CDR1 is SGHRS and CDR2 YFSETQ. The CDR3 here is CASSFGLNYGYTF. CDR3 coding DNA: TGCGCCAGCAGCTTCGGACTGAACTATGGCTACACCTTC.

This clonotype was seen a few times. The chain couples TRBV3-1 to TRBJ2-7; 7 bases line up with TRBD2. CDR3 length: 14 residues. Trimming at V came to 4 bases and at J to 5 bases, leaving 8 bases not matched to a gene. Germline V gives CDR1 LGHDT, CDR2 YNNKEL (reference sequence). Here the CDR3 DNA reads TGTGCCAGCAGCCTTCGCGGGAGTGGTGACGAGCAGTACTTC. Its protein is CASSLRGSGDEQYF.

This clonotype has at least ten counts. This chain connects TRBV29-1 to TRBJ2-5; possible D gene TRBD1, 5 bases. With 5 bases removed from V and 4 bases from J, the gap between germline ends came to 14 bases. Germline CDR1 and CDR2: SQVTM and ANQGSEA. CDR3 length: 13 residues. The CDR3 here is CSVSRVGGETQYF. Written as DNA, the CDR3 is TGCAGCGTTTCCAGGGTGGGTGGAGAGACCCAGTACTTC.

The sample holds a few counts of this clonotype. The rearrangement joins TRBV12-3 or TRBV12-4 to TRBJ1-5, with a possible D match to TRBD1 (5 bases). The CDR3 is made up of 15 amino acids. Between the trimmed V and J ends, which lost 4 bases and 0 bases, there was a span of 10 bases. The CDR3 sequence is CASSSNRYSNQPQHF. CDR3 nucleotides: TGTGCCAGCAGTTCTAACAGGTATAGCAATCAGCCCCAGCATTTT.

The rearrangement joins TRBV6-2 or TRBV6-3 to TRBJ2-3; tentatively, D is TRBD1 (6 bases). Germline-derived CDR1 and CDR2 are MNHEY and SVGEGT. The CDR3 has 14 amino acids. The V end was cut by 0 bases, the J end by 3 bases, with 7 bases between. The chain's CDR3 is CASSYSRGTDTQYF. CDR3 nucleotides: TGTGCCAGCAGTTACTCCAGGGGAACAGATACGCAGTATTTT.